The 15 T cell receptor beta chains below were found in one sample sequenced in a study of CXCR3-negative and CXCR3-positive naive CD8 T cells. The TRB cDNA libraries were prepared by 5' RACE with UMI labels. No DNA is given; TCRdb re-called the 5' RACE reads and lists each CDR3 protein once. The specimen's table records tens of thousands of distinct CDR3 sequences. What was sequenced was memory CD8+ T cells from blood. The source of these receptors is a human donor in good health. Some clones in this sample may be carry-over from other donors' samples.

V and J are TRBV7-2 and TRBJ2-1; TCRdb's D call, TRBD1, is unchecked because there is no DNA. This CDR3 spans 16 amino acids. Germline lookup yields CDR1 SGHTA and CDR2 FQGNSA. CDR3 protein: CASSFDLGTAYNEQFF.

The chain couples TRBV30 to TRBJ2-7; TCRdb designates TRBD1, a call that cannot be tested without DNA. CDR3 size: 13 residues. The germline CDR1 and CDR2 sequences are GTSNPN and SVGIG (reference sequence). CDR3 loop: CACWGSVAYEQYF.

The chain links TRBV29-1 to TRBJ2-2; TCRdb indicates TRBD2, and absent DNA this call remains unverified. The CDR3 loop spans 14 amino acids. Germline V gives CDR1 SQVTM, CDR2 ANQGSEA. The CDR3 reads CSVVGREDTGELFF.

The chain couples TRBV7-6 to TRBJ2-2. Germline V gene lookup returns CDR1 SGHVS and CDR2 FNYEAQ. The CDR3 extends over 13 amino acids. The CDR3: CASSFELTGELFF.

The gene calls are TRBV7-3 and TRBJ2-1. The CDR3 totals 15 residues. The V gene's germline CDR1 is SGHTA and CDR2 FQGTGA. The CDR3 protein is CASSLPGPVFNEQFF.

The CDR3 sequence is CASSPTGHTEAFF. The chain recombines TRBV5-6 with TRBJ1-1; TCRdb indicates TRBD1, and absent DNA this call remains unverified. The CDR3 runs 13 residues. The germline gives CDR1 SGHDT, CDR2 YYEEEE.

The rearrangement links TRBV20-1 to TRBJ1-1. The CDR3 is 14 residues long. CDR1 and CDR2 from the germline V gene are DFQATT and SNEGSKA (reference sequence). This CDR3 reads CSAREVDRNTEAFF.

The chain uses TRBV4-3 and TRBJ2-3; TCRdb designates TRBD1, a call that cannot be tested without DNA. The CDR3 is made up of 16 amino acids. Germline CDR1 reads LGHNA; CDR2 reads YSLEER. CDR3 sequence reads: CASSPGQDLNTDTQYF.

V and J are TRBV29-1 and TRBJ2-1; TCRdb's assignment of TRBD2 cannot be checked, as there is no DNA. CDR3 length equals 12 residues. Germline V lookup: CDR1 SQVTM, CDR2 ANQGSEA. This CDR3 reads CSVYGGSYEQFF.

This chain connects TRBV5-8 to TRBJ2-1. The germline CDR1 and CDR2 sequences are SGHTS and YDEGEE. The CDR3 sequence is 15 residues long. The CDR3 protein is CASRSLIRSYNEQFF.

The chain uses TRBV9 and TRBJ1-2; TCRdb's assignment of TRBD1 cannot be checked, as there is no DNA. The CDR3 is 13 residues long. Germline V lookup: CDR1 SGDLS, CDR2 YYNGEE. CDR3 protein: CASSVTGTHGYTF.

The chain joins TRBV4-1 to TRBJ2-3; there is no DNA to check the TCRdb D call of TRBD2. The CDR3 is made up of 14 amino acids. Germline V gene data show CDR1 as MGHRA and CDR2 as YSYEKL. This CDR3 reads CASSEGLAGDTQYF.

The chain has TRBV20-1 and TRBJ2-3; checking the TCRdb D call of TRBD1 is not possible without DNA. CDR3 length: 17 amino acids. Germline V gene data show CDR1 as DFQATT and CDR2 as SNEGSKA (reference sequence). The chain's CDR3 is CSARDLGPKSIFDTQYF.

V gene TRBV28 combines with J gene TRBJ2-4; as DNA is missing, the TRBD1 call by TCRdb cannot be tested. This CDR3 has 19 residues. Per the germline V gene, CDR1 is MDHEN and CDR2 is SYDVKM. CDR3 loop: CASSFHAGVELLSKNIQYF.

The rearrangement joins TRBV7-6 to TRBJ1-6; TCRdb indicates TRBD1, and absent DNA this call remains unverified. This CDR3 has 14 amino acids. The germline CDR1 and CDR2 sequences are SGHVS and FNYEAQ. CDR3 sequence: CASSWGGINSPLHF.